This T cell receptor beta chain appears in the sequencing data of a study of blood T cells in healthy people across ages (dated by TCRdb to the mid-2010s). Study-level background: In model experiments, roughly one uniquely barcoded TCR beta cDNA molecule per two T cells was captured by template switching. To avoid experimental bias, donors of different ages were distributed randomly across sequencing lanes. Two additional independent replicas of 1 million unique cDNA reads from the same blood draw were analyzed for two donors (one aged 18 to 29 and one aged 80 or older). The donors were divided into four age groups: young (average approximately 17 years), middle-aged (about 40), aged (roughly 60) and long-lived (82). To track age-related changes in TCR beta repertoire diversity, the study relied on deep sequencing normalized with unique cDNA molecular identifiers. Study-level results and caveats: Estimates of total diversity based on one million sequenced T cells were regarded as lower bounds and as underestimates. The percentage of naive T cells measured by flow cytometry correlated strongly with observed TCR beta diversity. Compared with the aged group, the long-lived group had more naive CD4+ T cells, fewer expanded clones and increased TCR diversity, suggesting age selection. Since profiling was done on bulk unsorted PBMCs, naive and antigen-experienced compartments could not be conclusively compared. Donor CMV infection status was unknown, potentially confounding age-related changes in expanded clonotypes. As age increased, observed TCR beta diversity per million T cells dropped in a roughly linear way, and a significant reduction was already evident by age about 40.

Library prep was done by 5' RACE. Sequenced on an Illumina HiSeq 2500. The second PCR ran for about 6 to 11 cycles and used a J-beta primer mix along with a sample-barcoded 5' primer. Each TCR beta cDNA molecule received a unique molecular identifier from a template-switch 5' adaptor carrying 12 random nucleotides. Each sample yielded at least 2.5 million CDR3-containing paired-end reads. First-strand cDNA was synthesized from all RNA with the Mint cDNA synthesis kit, primed by a TRBC-specific oligonucleotide. Following uracil-DNA glycosylase treatment, a first 18-cycle PCR with universal primers M1SS and BC2_uni_R was performed on all cDNA. As for the authors' bioinformatics: For normalization, 1 million high-quality reads, each with a distinct molecular identifier, were randomly selected from each sample. Instead of being binned into consensus sequences, reads with shared molecular identifiers were discarded. MiTCR, set to a Q25 quality threshold and the strictest error-elimination algorithm, was used for CDR3 identification, clonotype clustering and error correction. A nonparametric unseen species model with Euler transformation was used to estimate a lower bound on total TCR beta diversity. TCRdb took the public reads, trimmed them with fastp at Q25, ran MiXCR for clone calling and kept in-frame beta chains. Rows matching on CDR3 protein sequence are summarized as one entry with the most common DNA and genes. The authors' filters were not applied to this entry. This sample lists around 800,000 distinct CDR3 sequences; about 55% were detected once. The top ten hold approximately 41% of the sample.

The donors were 40 or so Caucasian individuals from Russia, aged roughly 6 to 100 years, who were systemically healthy. Roughly 9 milliliters of peripheral blood were drawn from each donor into EDTA-treated Vacutainer tubes. Ficoll-Paque density-gradient centrifugation was used to isolate PBMCs, with at least 6 million obtained per sample. Total RNA, at least 6 micrograms per sample, was extracted from PBMCs with Trizol reagent. Naive CD45RAhigh/CD27high T cell percentages were measured by flow cytometry on a PBMC aliquot from every donor. A note on this clonotype: Which antigen it targets is not known. Base qualities are not recorded, but no much larger clone differs from it by a single base.

There are 13 amino acids in the CDR3, from cysteine to phenylalanine inclusive. The retained sequence is limited to the CDR3, 39 bases, with the frame set at the first base. As encoded in the germline V gene (reference sequence), CDR1 is LGHDT while CDR2 is YNNKEL. Trimming costs V 4 bases and J 7 bases, and their ends lie 11 bases apart. This chain joins TRBV3-1 to TRBJ2-1; confidence is insufficient to name the D gene. This sequence originates from a man older than 75 in good health. Material: blood. The nucleotide sequence reads TGTGCCAGCAGCCGGAACCCTGGAAATGAGCAGTTCTTC. It translates as CASSRNPGNEQFF.